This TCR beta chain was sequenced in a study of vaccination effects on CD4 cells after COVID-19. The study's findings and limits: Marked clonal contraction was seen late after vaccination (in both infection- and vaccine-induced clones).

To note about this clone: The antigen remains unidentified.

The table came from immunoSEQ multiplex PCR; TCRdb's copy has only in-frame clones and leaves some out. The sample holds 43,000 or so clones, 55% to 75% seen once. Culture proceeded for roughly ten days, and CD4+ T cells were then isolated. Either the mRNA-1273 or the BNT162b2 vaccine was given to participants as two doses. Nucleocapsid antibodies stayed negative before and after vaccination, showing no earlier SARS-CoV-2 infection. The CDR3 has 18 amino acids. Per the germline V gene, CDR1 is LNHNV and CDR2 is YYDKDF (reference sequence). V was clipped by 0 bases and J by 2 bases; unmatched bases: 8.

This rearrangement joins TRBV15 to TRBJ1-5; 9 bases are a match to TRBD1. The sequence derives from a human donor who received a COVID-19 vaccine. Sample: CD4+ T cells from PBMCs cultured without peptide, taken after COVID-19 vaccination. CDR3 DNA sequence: TGTGCCACCAGCAGAGATTCTCCGGGACAGGGCCGCAATCAGCCCCAGCATTTT. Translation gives CATSRDSPGQGRNQPQHF. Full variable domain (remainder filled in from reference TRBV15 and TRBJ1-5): DAMVIQNPRYQVTQFGKPVTLSCSQTLNHNVMYWYQQKSSQAPKLLFHYYDKDFNNEADTPDNFQSRRPNTSFCFLDIRSPGLGDTAMYLCATSRDSPGQGRNQPQHFGDGTRLSIL.